This passage covers 14 T cell receptor beta chains from one sample sequenced in a study of blood T cell repertoires in COVID-19. The table came from immunoSEQ multiplex PCR; TCRdb's copy has only in-frame clones and leaves some out. This sample carries about 28,000 clones, roughly 90% of them seen once, and the ten largest clones take 2% to 3%. Sequencing was done on a sample of peripheral blood. The receptors come from a human donor in a cohort sampled during active COVID-19.

This clone was recorded only once. V is TRBV19 and J is TRBJ1-6, with a weak D call TRBD1 (6 bases). This CDR3 spans 15 amino acids. V was cut by 3 bases and J by 3 bases, with 9 bases left in between. Germline CDR1 and CDR2: LNHDA and SQIVND (reference sequence). CDR3 bases: TGTGCCAGTAGTATCAGCAGGGGCTATAATTCACCCCTCCACTTT. This sequence encodes CASSISRGYNSPLHF.

The table lists this clone with a count of one. The rearrangement uses TRBV10-3 and TRBJ1-2, with a tentative D call TRBD1 (6 bases). Germline lookup yields CDR1 ENHRY and CDR2 SYGVKD. The CDR3 loop spans 17 amino acids. V lost 6 bases and J lost 6, with 26 bases in between. The CDR3 DNA reads TGTGCCATCAGCCCCCGGGACACTCCAAACCCCTCCCATGGCTACACCTTC. This sequence encodes CAISPRDTPNPSHGYTF.

In its sample, this clone was seen once. The chain carries TRBV12-3 or TRBV12-4 and TRBJ2-7, with 8 bases matching TRBD1. V lost 3 bases, J lost 6 bases, and 4 bases stayed unmatched. The CDR3 length is 13 residues. CDR3 sequence (DNA): TGTGCCAGCAGTTTGACAGGGGATACCGAGCAGTACTTC. It codes for CASSLTGDTEQYF.

By its share, this clone is medium-sized. The CDR3 loop reads CASSQSLVRGPLPLHF. CDR3 DNA: TGCGCCAGCAGCCAGAGCCTCGTCAGGGGACCTTTACCCCTCCACTTT. J is TRBJ1-6 and V is TRBV4-1; D is perhaps TRBD1 (6 bases). The CDR3 covers 16 residues. Trimming cost V 3 bases and J 12 bases, with 21 bases left between them. Germline V gene data show CDR1 as MGHRA and CDR2 as YSYEKL.

This rearrangement joins TRBV9 to TRBJ2-3; the match to TRBD2 covers 7 bases. Germline V lookup: CDR1 SGDLS, CDR2 YYNGEE. The V gene end was trimmed by 4 bases and the J gene end by 4 bases; junction bases not matched to a gene: 12. This CDR3 spans 16 amino acids. CDR3 protein: CASSTSTSHLPDTQYF. In DNA, the CDR3 is TGTGCCAGCAGCACCTCGACTAGCCACTTACCAGATACGCAGTATTTT.

The V gene is TRBV4-2, the J gene TRBJ2-1, with D perhaps matching TRBD2 (6 bases). There are 15 residues in the CDR3. The V and J ends lost 1 base and 3 bases respectively, with 10 bases between them. Germline values: CDR1 LGHNA, CDR2 YNFKEQ. The CDR3 sequence is CASSQGGGFYNEQFF. CDR3 DNA: TGTGCCAGCAGCCAAGGTGGGGGGTTCTACAATGAGCAGTTCTTC.

The V and J genes are TRBV4-1 and TRBJ1-1; D is ambiguous. There are 15 residues in the CDR3. The germline V gene encodes CDR1 MGHRA and CDR2 YSYEKL. The V gene lost 8 bases and the J gene lost 1 base, with 17 bases spanning the gap. CDR3 protein: CASRKDVRGNTEAFF. The CDR3 DNA reads as TGCGCCAGCCGAAAAGACGTCCGGGGGAACACTGAAGCTTTCTTT.

The genes are TRBV27 and TRBJ2-3, with 7 bases identical to TRBD2. The CDR3 consists of 15 residues. In germline, CDR1 is MNHEY, CDR2 SMNVEV (reference sequence). V was pared by 10 bases and J by 6 bases, with 16 bases of the junction left unmatched. The CDR3 DNA follows: TGTGCCACGGGGGGAACAGGACTGGCATTGGATACGCAGTATTTT. Translated: CATGGTGLALDTQYF.

CDR3 DNA sequence: TGTGCCAGCAGTGAAGTAGGGGGGACAGGGCTGAATGGCTACACCTTC. Translated, it gives CASSEVGGTGLNGYTF. The chain is built from TRBV6-1 and TRBJ1-2, with 9 bases lining up with TRBD1. CDR3 length: 16 residues. Trimming at V came to 1 base and at J to 6 bases, leaving 9 bases not matched to a gene. Germline CDR1 is MNHNS and CDR2 is SASEGT.

V and J are TRBV6-5 and TRBJ1-6; weak D call: TRBD1 (5 bases). There are 12 residues in the CDR3. Deletions cut 6 bases from V and 11 bases from J, with 11 bases between. Per germline, CDR1 MNHEY and CDR2 SVGAGI. CDR3: CASRADSPPLHF. The CDR3 nucleotides are TGTGCCAGCAGGGCCGACAGTCCACCCCTCCACTTT.

The chain recombines TRBV6-2 or TRBV6-3 with TRBJ1-2; 7 positions agree with TRBD1. The germline CDR1 and CDR2 sequences are MNHEY and SVGEGT. The V gene end was trimmed by 4 bases and the J gene end by 4 bases; junction bases not matched to a gene: 12. The CDR3 is 16 amino acids. Here the CDR3 reads CASSLGQAFPFYGYTF. CDR3 nucleotide sequence: TGTGCCAGCAGTTTAGGACAGGCCTTCCCCTTCTATGGCTACACCTTC.

The chain links TRBV10-3 to TRBJ2-3; D not certain. V was trimmed by 3 bases and J by 2 bases, leaving 12 bases between them. Germline V gene sequence: CDR1 ENHRY, CDR2 SYGVKD. The CDR3 runs to 15 residues. The CDR3 DNA reads TGTGCCATCAGTGACAGTAGCTTGACCACAGATACGCAGTATTTT. It yields the protein CAISDSSLTTDTQYF.

This clone was detected a few times. The J gene is TRBJ1-1, the V gene TRBV12-3 or TRBV12-4; 7 positions match TRBD1. The CDR3 covers 12 residues. V lost 3 bases, J lost 8 bases, and 3 bases stayed unmatched. CDR3 DNA: TGTGCCAGCAGTTTGACAGGGATGGAAGCTTTCTTT. Translating gives CASSLTGMEAFF.

In its sample, this clone was seen a few times. The chain links TRBV19 to TRBJ1-2; 8 positions match TRBD1. V was pared by 5 bases and J by 4 bases, with 12 bases of the junction left unmatched. The CDR3 covers 16 residues. Per germline, CDR1 LNHDA and CDR2 SQIVND (reference sequence). The DNA for the CDR3 is TGTGCCAGTAGTTCCGGGACAGGAAGCTTTGGCTATGGCTACACCTTC. Translation: CASSSGTGSFGYGYTF.